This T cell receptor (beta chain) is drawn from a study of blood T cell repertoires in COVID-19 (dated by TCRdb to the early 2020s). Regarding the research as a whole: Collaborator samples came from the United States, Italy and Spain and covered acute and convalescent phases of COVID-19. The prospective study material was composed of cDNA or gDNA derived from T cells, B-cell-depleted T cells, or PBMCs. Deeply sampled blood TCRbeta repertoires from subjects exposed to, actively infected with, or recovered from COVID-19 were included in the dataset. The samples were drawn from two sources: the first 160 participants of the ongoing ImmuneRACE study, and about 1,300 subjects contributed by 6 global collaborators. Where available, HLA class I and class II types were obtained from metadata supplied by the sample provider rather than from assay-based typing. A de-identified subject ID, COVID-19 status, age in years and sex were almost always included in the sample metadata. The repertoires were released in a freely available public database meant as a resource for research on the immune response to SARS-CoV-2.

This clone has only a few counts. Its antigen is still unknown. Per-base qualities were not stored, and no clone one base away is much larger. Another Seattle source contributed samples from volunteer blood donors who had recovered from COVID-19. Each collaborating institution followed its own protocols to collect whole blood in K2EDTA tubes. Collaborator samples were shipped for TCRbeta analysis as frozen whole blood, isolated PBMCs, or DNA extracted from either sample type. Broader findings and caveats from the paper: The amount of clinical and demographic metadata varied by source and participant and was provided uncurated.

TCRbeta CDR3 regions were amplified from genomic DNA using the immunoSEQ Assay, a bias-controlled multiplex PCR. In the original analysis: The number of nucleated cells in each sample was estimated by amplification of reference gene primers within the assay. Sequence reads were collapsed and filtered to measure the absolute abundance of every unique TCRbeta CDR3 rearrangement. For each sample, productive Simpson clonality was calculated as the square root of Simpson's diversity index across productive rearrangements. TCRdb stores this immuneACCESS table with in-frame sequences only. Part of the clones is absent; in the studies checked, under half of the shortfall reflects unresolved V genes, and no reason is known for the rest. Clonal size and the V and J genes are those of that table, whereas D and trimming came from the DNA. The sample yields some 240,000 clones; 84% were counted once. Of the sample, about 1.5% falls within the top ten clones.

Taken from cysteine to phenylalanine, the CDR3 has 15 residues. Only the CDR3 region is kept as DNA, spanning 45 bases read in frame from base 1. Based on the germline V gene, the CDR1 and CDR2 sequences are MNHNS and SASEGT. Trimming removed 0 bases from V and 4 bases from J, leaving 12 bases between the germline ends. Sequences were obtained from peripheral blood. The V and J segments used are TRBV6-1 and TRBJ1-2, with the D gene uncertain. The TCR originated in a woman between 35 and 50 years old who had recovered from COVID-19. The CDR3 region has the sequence CASSEAHTASYGYTF. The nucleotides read TGTGCCAGCAGTGAAGCGCATACAGCATCCTATGGCTACACCTTC.